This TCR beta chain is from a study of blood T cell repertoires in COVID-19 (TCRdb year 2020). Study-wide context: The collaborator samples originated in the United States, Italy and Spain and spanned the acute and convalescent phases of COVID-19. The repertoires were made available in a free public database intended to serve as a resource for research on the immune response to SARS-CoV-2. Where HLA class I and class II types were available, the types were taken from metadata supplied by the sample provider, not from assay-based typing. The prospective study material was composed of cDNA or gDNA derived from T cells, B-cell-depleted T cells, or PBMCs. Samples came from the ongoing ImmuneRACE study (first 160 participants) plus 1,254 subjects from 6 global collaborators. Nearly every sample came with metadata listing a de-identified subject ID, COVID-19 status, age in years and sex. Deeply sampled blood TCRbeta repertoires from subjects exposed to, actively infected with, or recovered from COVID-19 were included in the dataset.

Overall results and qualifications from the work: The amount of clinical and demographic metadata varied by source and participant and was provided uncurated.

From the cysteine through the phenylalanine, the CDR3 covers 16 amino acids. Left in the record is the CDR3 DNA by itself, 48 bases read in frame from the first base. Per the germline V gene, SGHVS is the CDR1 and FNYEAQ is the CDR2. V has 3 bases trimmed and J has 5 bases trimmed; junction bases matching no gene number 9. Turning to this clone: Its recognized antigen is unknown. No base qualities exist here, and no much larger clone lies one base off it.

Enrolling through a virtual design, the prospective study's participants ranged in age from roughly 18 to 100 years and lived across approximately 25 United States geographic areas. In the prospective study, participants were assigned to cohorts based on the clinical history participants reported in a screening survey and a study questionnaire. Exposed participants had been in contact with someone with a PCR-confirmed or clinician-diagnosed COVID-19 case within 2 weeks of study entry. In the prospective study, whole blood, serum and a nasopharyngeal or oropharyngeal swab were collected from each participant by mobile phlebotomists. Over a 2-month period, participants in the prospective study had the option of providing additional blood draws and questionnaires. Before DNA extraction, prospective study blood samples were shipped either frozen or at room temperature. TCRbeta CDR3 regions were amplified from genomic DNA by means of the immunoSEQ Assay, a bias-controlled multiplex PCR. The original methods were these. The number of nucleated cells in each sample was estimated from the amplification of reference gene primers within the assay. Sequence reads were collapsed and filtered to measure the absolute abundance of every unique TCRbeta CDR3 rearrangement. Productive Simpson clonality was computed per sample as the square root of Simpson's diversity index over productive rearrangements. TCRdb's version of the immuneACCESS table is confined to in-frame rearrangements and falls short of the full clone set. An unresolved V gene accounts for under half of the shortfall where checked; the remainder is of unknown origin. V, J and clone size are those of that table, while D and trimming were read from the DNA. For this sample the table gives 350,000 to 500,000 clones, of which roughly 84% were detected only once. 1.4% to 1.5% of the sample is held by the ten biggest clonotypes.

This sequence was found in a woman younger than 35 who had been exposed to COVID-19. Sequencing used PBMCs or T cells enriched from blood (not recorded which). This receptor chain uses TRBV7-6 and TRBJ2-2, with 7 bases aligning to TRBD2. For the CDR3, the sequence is CASSLRLAEKTGELFF. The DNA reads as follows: TGTGCCAGCAGCTTGAGGCTAGCGGAAAAGACCGGGGAGCTGTTTTTT.